These 3 T cell receptor beta chains came from one sample sequenced in a study of blood T cell repertoires in COVID-19 (TCRdb year 2020). Preparation of the library involved the immunoSEQ multiplex PCR assay. In its TCRdb copy, this immuneACCESS table keeps in-frame sequences only and misses some clones. Where compared with another copy, unresolved V genes explain less than half of these, and the others have no known cause. A total of hundreds of thousands of clones appear in this sample, roughly 90% of them only once. Around 2.9% of the sample is taken by the ten largest. The sequenced material came from PBMCs or T cells enriched from blood (not recorded which). These receptors originate from a woman aged 45-59 years who had recovered from COVID-19.

Comment on this clone: Additional DNA sequences in this sample encode the identical CDR3. The V and J genes are TRBV28 and TRBJ1-1, with D possibly being TRBD1 (6 bases). Germline V gives CDR1 MDHEN, CDR2 SYDVKM. The CDR3 is 13 residues long. V lost 7 bases to trimming and J lost 1 base, with 10 bases between them. CDR3 in amino acids: CASTRTENTEAFF. The CDR3, as DNA: TGTGCCAGCACCCGGACAGAGAACACTGAAGCTTTCTTT. The whole variable domain, filled in from reference TRBV28 and TRBJ1-1, reads DVKVTQSSRYLVKRTGEKVFLECVQDMDHENMFWYRQDPGLGLRLIYFSYDVKMKEKGDIPEGYSVSREKKERFSLILESASTNQTSMYLCASTRTENTEAFFGQGTRLTVV.

Of note for this clone: Given the absence of the conserved phenylalanine or tryptophan at the CDR3 end, a read error is likely. It is unclear where the CDR3 begins or ends on the DNA, so no DNA is shown, and the CDR3 is as TCRdb lists it. The chain is built from TRBV28 and TRBJ1-1; TRBD1 is taken as the D call from the table, unchecked against the DNA. Germline V gives CDR1 MDHEN, CDR2 SYDVKM. The CDR3 totals 8 residues, both ends included. The CDR3 spells CASSRTSL.

This clone was recorded only once. The rearrangement links TRBV6-5 to TRBJ2-7, with D perhaps TRBD2 (6 bases). CDR3 length: 15 residues. Germline CDR1 MNHEY, CDR2 SVGAGI. The V end was cut by 4 bases, the J end by 3 bases, with 16 bases between. The CDR3 DNA follows: TGTGCCAGCAGTTCCCTCGGGACGGGAGACTACGAGCAGTACTTC. This translates into CASSSLGTGDYEQYF.